The rows below give T cell receptor beta chains drawn from one sample of a study of blood T cell repertoires in COVID-19. Data came from immunoSEQ multiplex PCR; TCRdb stores just in-frame clones and leaves some out. The sample holds fewer than 90,000 clones; roughly nine tenths are singletons and the top ten take 4.5% to 5%. The sequenced sample consisted of peripheral blood. These receptors were obtained from a middle-aged man with active or convalescent COVID-19. CDR3s leave out the opening cysteine and the closing phenylalanine or tryptophan. The order of the fields is V gene, CDR3 protein.

V: TRBV9
CDR3: ASSARTSGYNEQF

V: TRBV6-5
CDR3: ASQGLAGFNEQF

V: TRBV14
CDR3: ASSQGGVAEAF

V: TRBV19
CDR3: ASRGTGGRNQPQH

V: TRBV4-1
CDR3: ASSRSYTTGVNTEAF

V: TRBV19
CDR3: ASSTGNSGSFWDTQY

V: TRBV11-3
CDR3: ASSLGLAGTAGNTIY

V: TRBV28
CDR3: ASSSPLGLAGSNEQF

V: TRBV18
CDR3: ASSLLGTAFEAF

V: TRBV5-1
CDR3: ASSRYLATGTEAF

V: TRBV7-9
CDR3: ASSRNRGEQF

V: TRBV5-1
CDR3: ASRTGTYNTGELF

V: TRBV6-1
CDR3: ASSEERTGGETQY

V: TRBV10-2
CDR3: ASRDRGGQPQH

V: TRBV7-9
CDR3: ASGLMVQETQY

V: TRBV5-1
CDR3: ASSQGRYEQY

V: TRBV29-1
CDR3: SVESQGFGYT

V: TRBV5-1
CDR3: ASSPDKQGDTQY

V: TRBV15
CDR3: ATSRGGTSGDEDTQY

V: TRBV5-1
CDR3: ASSSGLAGTQGTQY

V: TRBV6-5
CDR3: AVDPLGTGYGYT

V: TRBV19
CDR3: ASTQQGFGNQPQH

V: TRBV3-1/TRBV3-2
CDR3: ASSHGTGSNQPQH

V: TRBV7-8
CDR3: ASSPRGGKVF